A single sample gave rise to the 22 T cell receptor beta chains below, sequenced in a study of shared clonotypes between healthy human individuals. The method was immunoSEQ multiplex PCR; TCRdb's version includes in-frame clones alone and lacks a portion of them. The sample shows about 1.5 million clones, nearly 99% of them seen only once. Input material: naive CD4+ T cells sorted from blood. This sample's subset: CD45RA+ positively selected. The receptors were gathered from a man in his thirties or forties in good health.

CDR3 in DNA: TGTGCCAGCAACCGGGGGGACAGGGGTTCCTACGAGCAGTACTTC. It encodes CASNRGDRGSYEQYF. This chain uses TRBV7-9 with TRBJ2-7; 10 nucleotides match TRBD1. V dropped 7 bases and J dropped 1; count of bases not matched to a gene: 7. The CDR3 contains 15 residues. Germline CDR1 SEHNR, CDR2 FQNEAQ (reference sequence).

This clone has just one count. As DNA, the CDR3 is TGTGCCAGCAGGCCTACAGGAAACAATCAGCCCCAGCATTTT. Translated, it gives CASRPTGNNQPQHF. V gene TRBV28 combines with J gene TRBJ1-5, with D perhaps matching TRBD1 (5 bases). V was trimmed by 6 bases and J by 3 bases, leaving 12 bases between them. The CDR3 is 14 amino acids. The germline V gene encodes CDR1 MDHEN and CDR2 SYDVKM.

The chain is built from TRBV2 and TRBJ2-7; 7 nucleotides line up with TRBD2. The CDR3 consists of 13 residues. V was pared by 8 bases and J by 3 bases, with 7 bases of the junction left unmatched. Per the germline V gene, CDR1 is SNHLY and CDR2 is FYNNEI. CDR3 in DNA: TGTGCCAGCGGGGAGGGACTTCTCTACGAGCAGTACTTC. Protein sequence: CASGEGLLYEQYF. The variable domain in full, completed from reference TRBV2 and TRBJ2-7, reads EPEVTQTPSHQVTQMGQEVILRCVPISNHLYFYWYRQILGQKVEFLVSFYNNEISEKSEIFDDQFSVERPDGSNFTLKIRSTKLEDSAMYFCASGEGLLYEQYFGPGTRLTVT.

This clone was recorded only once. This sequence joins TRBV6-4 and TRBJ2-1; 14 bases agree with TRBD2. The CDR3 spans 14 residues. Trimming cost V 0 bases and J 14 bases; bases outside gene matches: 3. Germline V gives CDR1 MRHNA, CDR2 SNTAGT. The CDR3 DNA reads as TGTGCCAGCAGTGACTCCGGGACTAGCGGGAGTGAGTTCTTC. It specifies CASSDSGTSGSEFF.

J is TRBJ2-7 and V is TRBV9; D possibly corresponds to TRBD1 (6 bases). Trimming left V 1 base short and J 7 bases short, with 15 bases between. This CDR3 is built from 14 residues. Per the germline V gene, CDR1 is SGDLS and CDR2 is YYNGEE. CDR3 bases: TGTGCCAGCAGCGTAAAAGTCAGGGGAGATGAGCAGTACTTC. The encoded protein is CASSVKVRGDEQYF.

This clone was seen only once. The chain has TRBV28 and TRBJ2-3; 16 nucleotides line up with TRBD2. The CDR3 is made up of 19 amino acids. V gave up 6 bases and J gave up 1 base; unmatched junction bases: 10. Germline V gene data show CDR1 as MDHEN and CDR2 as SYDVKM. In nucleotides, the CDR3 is TGTGCCAGCAGGGGATCCGGGACTAGCGGGAGGGGGGGCACAGATACGCAGTATTTT. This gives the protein CASRGSGTSGRGGTDTQYF.

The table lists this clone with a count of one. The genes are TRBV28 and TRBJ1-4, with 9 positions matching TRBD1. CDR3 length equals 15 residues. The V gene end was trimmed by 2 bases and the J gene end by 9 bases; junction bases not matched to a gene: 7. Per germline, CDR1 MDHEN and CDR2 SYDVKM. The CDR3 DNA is TGTGCCAGCAGTTTAAGACAGGGGGTAACTCAAAAACTGTTTTTT. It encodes CASSLRQGVTQKLFF.

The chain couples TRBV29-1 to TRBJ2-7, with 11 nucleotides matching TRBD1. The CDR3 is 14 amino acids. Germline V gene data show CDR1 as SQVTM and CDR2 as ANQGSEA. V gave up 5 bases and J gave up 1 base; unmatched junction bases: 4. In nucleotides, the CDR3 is TGCAGCGTTTCGGGACAGGGGGTTTCCTACGAGCAGTACTTC. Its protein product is CSVSGQGVSYEQYF.

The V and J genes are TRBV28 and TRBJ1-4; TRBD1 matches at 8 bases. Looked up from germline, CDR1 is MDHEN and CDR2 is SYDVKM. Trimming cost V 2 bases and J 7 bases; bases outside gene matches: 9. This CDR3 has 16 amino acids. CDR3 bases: TGTGCCAGCAGTTTACGGCAGGGGGCGAGAGGTGAAAAACTGTTTTTT. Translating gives CASSLRQGARGEKLFF.

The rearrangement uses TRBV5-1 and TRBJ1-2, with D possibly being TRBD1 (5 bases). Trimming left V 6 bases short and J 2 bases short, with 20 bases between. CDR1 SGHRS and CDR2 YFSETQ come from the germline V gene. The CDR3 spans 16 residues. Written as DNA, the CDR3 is TGCGCCAGCAACCTCGATACAGGAATGACGAACTATGGCTACACCTTC. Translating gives CASNLDTGMTNYGYTF.

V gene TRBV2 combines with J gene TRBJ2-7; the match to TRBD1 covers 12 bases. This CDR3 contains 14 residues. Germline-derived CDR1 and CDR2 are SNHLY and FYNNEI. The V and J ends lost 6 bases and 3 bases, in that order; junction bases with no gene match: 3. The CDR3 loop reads CASSGTGGVYEQYF. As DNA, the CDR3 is TGTGCCAGCAGCGGGACAGGGGGCGTCTACGAGCAGTACTTC.

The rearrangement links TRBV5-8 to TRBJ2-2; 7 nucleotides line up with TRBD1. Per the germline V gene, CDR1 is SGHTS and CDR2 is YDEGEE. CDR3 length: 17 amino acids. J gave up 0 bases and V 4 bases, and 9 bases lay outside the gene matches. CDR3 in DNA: TGTGCCAGCAGCAACTTTAGACAGGGATCGAACACCGGGGAGCTGTTTTTT. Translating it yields CASSNFRQGSNTGELFF. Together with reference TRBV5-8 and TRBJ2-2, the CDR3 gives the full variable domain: EAGVTQSPTHLIKTRGQQATLRCSPISGHTSVYWYQQALGLGLQFLLWYDEGEERNRGNFPPRFSGRQFPNYSSELNVNALELEDSALYLCASSNFRQGSNTGELFFGEGSRLTVL.

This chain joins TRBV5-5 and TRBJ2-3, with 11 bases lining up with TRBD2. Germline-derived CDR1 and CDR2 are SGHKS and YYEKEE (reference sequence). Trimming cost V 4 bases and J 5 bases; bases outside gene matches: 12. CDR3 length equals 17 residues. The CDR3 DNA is TGTGCCAGCAGCCGGGGGCCAACTAGCGGGGGAGGAGATACGCAGTATTTT. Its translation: CASSRGPTSGGGDTQYF.

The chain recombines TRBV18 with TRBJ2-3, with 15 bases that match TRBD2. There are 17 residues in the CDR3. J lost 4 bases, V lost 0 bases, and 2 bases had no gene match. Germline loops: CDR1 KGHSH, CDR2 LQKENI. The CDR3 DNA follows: TGTGCCAGCTCACCACCACGGACTAGCGGGAGGGCAGATACGCAGTATTTT. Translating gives CASSPPRTSGRADTQYF.

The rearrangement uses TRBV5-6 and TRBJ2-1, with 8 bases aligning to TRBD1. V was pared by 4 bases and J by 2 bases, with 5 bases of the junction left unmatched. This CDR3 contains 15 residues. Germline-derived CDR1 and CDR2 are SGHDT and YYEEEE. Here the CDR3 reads CASSVPGQAYNEQFF. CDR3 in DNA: TGTGCCAGCAGCGTACCGGGACAGGCCTACAATGAGCAGTTCTTC. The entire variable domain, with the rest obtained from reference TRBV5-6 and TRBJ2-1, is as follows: DAGVTQSPTHLIKTRGQQVTLRCSPKSGHDTVSWYQQALGQGPQFIFQYYEEEERQRGNFPDRFSGHQFPNYSSELNVNALLLGDSALYLCASSVPGQAYNEQFFGPGTRLTVL.

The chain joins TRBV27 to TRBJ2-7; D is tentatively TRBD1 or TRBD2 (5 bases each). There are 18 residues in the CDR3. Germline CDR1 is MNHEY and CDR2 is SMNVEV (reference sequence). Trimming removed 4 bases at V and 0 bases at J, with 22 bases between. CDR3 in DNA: TGTGCCAGCAGTTCTTGGGGGTTCCGGGAAACGGGCTCCTACGAGCAGTACTTC. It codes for CASSSWGFRETGSYEQYF.

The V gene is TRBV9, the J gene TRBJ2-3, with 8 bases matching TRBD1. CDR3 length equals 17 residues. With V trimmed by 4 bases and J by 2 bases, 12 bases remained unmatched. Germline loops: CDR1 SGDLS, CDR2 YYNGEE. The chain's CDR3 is CASSTQGAGRLTDTQYF. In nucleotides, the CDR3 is TGTGCCAGCAGCACCCAGGGGGCAGGCCGGCTCACAGATACGCAGTATTTT.

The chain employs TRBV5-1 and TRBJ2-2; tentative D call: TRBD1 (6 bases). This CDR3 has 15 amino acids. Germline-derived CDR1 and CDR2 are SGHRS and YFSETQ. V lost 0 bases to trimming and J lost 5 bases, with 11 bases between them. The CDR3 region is CASSLAGARTGELFF. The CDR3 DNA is TGCGCCAGCAGCTTGGCAGGGGCTCGGACCGGGGAGCTGTTTTTT.

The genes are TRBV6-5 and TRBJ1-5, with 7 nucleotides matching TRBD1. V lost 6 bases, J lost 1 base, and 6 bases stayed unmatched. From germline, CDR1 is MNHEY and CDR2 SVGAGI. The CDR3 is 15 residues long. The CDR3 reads CASRQGFFSNQPQHF. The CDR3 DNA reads TGTGCCAGCAGACAGGGGTTCTTCAGCAATCAGCCCCAGCATTTT.

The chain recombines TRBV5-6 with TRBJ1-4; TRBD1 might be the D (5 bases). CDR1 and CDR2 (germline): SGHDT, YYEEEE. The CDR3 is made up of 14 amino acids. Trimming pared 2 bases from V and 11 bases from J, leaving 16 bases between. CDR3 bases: TGTGCCAGCAGCTTTTGGGCTGGGGGAGGGAAACTGTTTTTT. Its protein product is CASSFWAGGGKLFF.

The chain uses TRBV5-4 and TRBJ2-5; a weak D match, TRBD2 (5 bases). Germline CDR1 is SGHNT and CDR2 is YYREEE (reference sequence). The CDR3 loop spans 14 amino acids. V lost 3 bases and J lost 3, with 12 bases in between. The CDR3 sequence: CASSSTPREETQYF. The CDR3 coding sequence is TGTGCCAGCAGCTCAACCCCGAGGGAAGAGACCCAGTACTTC.

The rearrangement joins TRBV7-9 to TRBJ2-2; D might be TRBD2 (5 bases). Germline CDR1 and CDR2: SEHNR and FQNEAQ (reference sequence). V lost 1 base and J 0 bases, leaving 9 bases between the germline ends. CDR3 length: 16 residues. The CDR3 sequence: CASSLEEGPNTGELFF. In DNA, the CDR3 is TGTGCCAGCAGCTTAGAAGAGGGTCCGAACACCGGGGAGCTGTTTTTT. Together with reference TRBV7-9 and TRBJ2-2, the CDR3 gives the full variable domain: DTGVSQNPRHKITKRGQNVTFRCDPISEHNRLYWYRQTLGQGPEFLTYFQNEAQLEKSRLLSDRFSAERPKGSFSTLEIQRTEQGDSAMYLCASSLEEGPNTGELFFGEGSRLTVL.